This T cell receptor (beta chain) was found in a study of T-cell memory formation after mild COVID-19. Study information: For the most part, TCR clusters were specific to one donor.

The CDR3 loop spans 17 amino acids. V lost 0 bases and J lost 1; bases outside the gene matches: 10. The germline V gene has CDR1 DFQATT and CDR2 SNEGSKA (reference sequence). Study results and caveats: Day 15 to 85 contracting clones showed balanced CD4/CD8; day 15 to 37 expanders favored CD4+. Detection of some responders pre-infection suggested pre-existing cross-reactive memory T cells participated.

cDNA libraries for TCR alpha and TCR beta, carrying sample barcodes and UMIs, came from 5'RACE with constant-segment primers. TCRdb reprocessed the 5' RACE reads via MiXCR and lists one record per CDR3 protein. The profile covers about 560,000 distinct CDR3 sequences, with roughly 17% appearing a single time and roughly 8% taken by the ten largest. This clonotype was counted ten times or more. No antigen is known for it. The sample consisted of PBMCs or a T cell subset sorted from them (not recorded which). This TCR derives from an adult woman who had mild COVID-19 (a few samples of this study predate the infection). Cell type and time point are not known. J is TRBJ1-1 and V is TRBV20-1; TRBD1 aligns across 8 bases. The CDR3 sequence is CSARDWIHRGANTEAFF. The CDR3 DNA is TGCAGTGCTAGAGATTGGATCCACAGGGGGGCGAACACTGAAGCTTTCTTT.